This T cell receptor beta chain was captured in a study of T cells expressing NK-cell markers. In the study overall: Among the eight sequenced donors, seven tested HCMV-seropositive and one tested seronegative. The study, taken as a whole, reports: HCMV specificity of the expanded NKG2C+ T cell clones stayed unclear. Among CD8+ T cells from five or six donors, dominant NKG2C+ clonotypes accounted for about 1.0-7.0%.

Notes on this clonotype: As yet, its antigen is unknown.

From its re-call of the 5' RACE reads, TCRdb lists each CDR3 protein once, without DNA. This listing includes roughly 300,000 distinct CDR3 sequences. The sequence was collected from a woman between 18 and 75 years old in good health. Specimen: blood T cells: a sorted CD56 or NKG2C T cell subset, CD4+ or CD8+ T cells, or bulk PBMC T cells (not recorded which).

The CDR3 sequence is CSAREPQGKGGYTF. The chain joins TRBV20-1 to TRBJ1-2; TCRdb designates TRBD1, a call that cannot be tested without DNA. The CDR3 spans 14 residues. The germline V gene has CDR1 DFQATT and CDR2 SNEGSKA (reference sequence).